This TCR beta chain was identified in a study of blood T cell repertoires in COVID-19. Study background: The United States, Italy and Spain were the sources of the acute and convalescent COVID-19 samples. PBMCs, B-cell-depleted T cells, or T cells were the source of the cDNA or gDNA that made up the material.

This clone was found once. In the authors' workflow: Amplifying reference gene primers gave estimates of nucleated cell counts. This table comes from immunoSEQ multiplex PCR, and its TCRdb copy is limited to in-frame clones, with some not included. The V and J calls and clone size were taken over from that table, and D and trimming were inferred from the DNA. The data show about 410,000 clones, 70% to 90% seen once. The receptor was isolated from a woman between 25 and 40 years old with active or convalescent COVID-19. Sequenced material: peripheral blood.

The CDR3 spells CASSPVGDYNEQFF. DNA of the CDR3: TGTGCCAGCTCACCAGTGGGAGACTACAATGAGCAGTTCTTC. V and J are TRBV18 and TRBJ2-1; maybe TRBD2 (5 bases). There are 14 residues in the CDR3. Germline-derived CDR1 and CDR2 are KGHSH and LQKENI. Trimming pared 2 bases from V and 3 bases from J, leaving 8 bases between.